This entry concerns a single T cell receptor beta chain. The record originates from a study of T cell changes during pregnancy in multiple sclerosis. Profiled with immunoSEQ multiplex PCR; TCRdb holds only in-frame clones, not every one. Of over 50,000 clones detected, roughly 89% appear once; the ten largest clones hold 5.3%. V was trimmed by 1 base and J by 8 bases, leaving 6 bases between them. CDR3 length: 13 amino acids. Germline V lookup: CDR1 SEHNR, CDR2 FQNEAQ (reference sequence). This TCR came from a human donor whose cells served as feeder cells for cultures in a pregnancy study. The V call is TRBV7-9, the J call TRBJ1-6; the D is unclear. The specimen sequenced was peripheral blood from another person, used as feeder cells. CDR3 nucleotides: TGTGCCAGCAGCTTAGAGCGGGATTCACCCCTCCACTTT. This gives the protein CASSLERDSPLHF.